The T cell receptor (beta chain) under discussion was sequenced for a study of T cell repertoires in cytomegalovirus infection. Overall study: Through public TCR beta signatures, both CMV infection and matching HLA type were indicated. Study observations and caveats: Cumulative public TCR beta family frequency identified carriers of CMV plus the relevant HLA.

TCRdb re-called the reads with MiXCR, one entry per CDR3 protein. The sample contains 350,000 to 500,000 distinct CDR3 sequences, about 33% of which appear only once. The CDR3 is made up of 13 amino acids. To note about this clonotype: The antigen is unknown. Just one base apart from a much larger clone, this may be a read error.

The source material was PBMCs. This clonotype was sampled from a human donor in good health (CMV status not recorded). Some clones in this sample may be carry-over from other donors' samples. The chain recombines TRBV12-3 or TRBV12-4 with TRBJ2-1, with 7 bases that match TRBD1. The chain's CDR3 is CDSSFYRGNEQFF. In DNA form, the CDR3 reads TGTGACAGCAGTTTTTACAGGGGCAATGAGCAGTTCTTC.